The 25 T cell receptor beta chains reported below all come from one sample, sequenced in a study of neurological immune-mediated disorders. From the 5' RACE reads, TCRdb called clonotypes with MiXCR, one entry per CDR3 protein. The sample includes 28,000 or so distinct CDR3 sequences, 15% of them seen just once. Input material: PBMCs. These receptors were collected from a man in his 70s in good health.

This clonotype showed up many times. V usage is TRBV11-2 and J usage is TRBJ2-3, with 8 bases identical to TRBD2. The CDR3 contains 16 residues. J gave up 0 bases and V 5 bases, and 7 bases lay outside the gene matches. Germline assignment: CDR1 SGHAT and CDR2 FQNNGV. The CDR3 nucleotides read TGTGCCAGCAGCGGGCCGACTAGCGCCAGCACAGATACGCAGTATTTT. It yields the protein CASSGPTSASTDTQYF.

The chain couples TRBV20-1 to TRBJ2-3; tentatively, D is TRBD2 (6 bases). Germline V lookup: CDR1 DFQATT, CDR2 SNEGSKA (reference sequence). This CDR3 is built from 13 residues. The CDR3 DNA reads TGCAGCGCTTGCGGAGGGGCCTGGGATACGCAGTATTTT. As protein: CSACGGAWDTQYF.

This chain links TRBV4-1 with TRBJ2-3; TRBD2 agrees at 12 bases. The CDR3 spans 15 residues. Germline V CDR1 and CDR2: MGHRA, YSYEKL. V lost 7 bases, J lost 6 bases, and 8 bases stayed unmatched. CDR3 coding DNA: TGCGCCAGCACCCCTAGCGGGAGGGCTGGGGATACGCAGTATTTT. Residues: CASTPSGRAGDTQYF.

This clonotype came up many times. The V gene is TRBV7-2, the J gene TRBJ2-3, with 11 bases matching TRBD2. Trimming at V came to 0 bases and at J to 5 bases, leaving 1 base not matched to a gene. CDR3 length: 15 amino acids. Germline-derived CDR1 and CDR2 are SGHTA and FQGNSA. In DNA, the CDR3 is TGTGCCAGCAGCTTAGCCGGGACTAGCGGAGATACGCAGTATTTT. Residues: CASSLAGTSGDTQYF.

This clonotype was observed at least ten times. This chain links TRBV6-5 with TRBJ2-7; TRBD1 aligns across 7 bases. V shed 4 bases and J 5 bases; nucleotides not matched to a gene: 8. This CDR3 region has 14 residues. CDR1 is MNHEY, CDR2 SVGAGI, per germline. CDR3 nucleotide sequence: TGTGCCAGCAGTTCCTTAAACAGGGGCAACGAGCAGTACTTC. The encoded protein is CASSSLNRGNEQYF.

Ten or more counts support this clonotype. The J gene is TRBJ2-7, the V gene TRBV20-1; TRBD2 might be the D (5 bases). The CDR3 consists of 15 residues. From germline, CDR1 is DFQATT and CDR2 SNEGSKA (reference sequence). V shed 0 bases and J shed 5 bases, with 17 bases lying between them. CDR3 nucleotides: TGCAGTGCTAGAGATTTAAGAGGGCGCGAAGACGAGCAGTACTTC. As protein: CSARDLRGREDEQYF.

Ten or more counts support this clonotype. Here the CDR3 DNA reads TGTGCCAGCAGATACGCGGGACGGGGAAACACCATATATTTT. Residues: CASRYAGRGNTIYF. V and J are TRBV7-2 and TRBJ1-3, with TRBD1 as a possible D gene (5 bases). V gave up 6 bases and J gave up 4 bases, with 13 bases separating them. The germline V gene encodes CDR1 SGHTA and CDR2 FQGNSA. The CDR3 contains 14 residues. Complete variable domain (other parts from reference TRBV7-2 and TRBJ1-3): GAGVSQSPSNKVTEKGKDVELRCDPISGHTALYWYRQSLGQGLEFLIYFQGNSAPDKSGLPSDRFSAERTGGSVSTLTIQRTQQEDSAVYLCASRYAGRGNTIYFGEGSWLTVV.

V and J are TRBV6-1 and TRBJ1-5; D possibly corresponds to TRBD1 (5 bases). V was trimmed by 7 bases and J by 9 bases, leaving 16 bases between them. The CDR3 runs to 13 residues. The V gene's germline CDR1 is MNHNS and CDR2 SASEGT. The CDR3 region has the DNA TGTGCCAGCACCCCGGACATTGGGAGGCCCCAGCATTTT. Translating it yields CASTPDIGRPQHF.

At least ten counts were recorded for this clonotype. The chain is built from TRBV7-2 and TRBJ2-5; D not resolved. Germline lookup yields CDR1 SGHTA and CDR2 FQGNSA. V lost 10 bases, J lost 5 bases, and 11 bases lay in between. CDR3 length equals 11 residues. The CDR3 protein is CANRIGETQYF. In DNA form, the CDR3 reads TGTGCCAACAGAATTGGGGAGACCCAGTACTTC.

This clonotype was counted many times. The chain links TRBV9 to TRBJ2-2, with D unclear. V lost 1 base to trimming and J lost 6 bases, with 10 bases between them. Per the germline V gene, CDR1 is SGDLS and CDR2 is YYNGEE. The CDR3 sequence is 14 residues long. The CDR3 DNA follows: TGTGCCAGCAGCGTAAATTGGGGTCCCGGGGAGCTGTTTTTT. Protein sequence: CASSVNWGPGELFF.

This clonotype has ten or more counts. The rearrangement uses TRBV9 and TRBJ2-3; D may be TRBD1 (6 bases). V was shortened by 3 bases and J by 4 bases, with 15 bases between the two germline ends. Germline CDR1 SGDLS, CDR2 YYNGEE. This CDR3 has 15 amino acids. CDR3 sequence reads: CASSARGSEADTQYF. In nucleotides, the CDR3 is TGTGCCAGCAGCGCCAGGGGTAGCGAGGCAGATACGCAGTATTTT.

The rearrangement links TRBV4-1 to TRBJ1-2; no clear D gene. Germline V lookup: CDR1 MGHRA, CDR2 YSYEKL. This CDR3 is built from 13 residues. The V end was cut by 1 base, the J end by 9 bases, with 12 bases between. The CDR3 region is CASSQVYWDSYTF. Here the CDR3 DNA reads TGCGCCAGCAGCCAAGTGTACTGGGATAGCTACACCTTC.

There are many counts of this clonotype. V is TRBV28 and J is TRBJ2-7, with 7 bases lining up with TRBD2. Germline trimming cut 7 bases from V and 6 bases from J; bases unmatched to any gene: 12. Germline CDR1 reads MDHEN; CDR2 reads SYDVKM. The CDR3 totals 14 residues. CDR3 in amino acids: CASTPGGRGAEQYF. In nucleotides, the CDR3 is TGTGCCAGCACCCCGGGGGGTCGAGGTGCCGAGCAGTACTTC.

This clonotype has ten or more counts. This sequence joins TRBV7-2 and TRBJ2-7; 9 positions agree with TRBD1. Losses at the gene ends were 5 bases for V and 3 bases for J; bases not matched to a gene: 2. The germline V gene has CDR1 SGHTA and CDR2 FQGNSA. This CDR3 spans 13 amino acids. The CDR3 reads CASSKTGGYEQYF. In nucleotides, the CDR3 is TGTGCCAGCAGCAAGACAGGGGGCTACGAGCAGTACTTC.

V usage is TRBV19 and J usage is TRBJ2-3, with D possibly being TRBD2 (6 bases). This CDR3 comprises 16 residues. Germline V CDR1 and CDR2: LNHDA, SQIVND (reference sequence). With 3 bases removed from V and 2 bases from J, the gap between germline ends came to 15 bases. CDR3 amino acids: CASSIRGEDITDTQYF. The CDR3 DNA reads TGTGCCAGTAGTATTCGCGGGGAAGATATCACAGATACGCAGTATTTT.

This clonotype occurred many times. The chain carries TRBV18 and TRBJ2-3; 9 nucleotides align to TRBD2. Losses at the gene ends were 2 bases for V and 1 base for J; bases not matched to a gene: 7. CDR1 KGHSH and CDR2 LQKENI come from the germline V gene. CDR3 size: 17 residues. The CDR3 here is CASSPYGGGAGTDTQYF. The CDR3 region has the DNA TGTGCCAGCTCACCATACGGCGGGGGGGCAGGCACAGATACGCAGTATTTT.

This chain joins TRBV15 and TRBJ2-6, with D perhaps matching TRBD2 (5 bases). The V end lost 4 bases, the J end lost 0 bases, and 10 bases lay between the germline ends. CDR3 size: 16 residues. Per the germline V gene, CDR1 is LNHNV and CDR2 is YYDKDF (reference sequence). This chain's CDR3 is CATSMEAYSGANVLTF. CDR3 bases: TGTGCCACCAGCATGGAGGCTTACTCTGGGGCCAACGTCCTGACTTTC. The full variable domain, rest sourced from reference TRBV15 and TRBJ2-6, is DAMVIQNPRYQVTQFGKPVTLSCSQTLNHNVMYWYQQKSSQAPKLLFHYYDKDFNNEADTPDNFQSRRPNTSFCFLDIRSPGLGDTAMYLCATSMEAYSGANVLTFGAGSRLTVL.

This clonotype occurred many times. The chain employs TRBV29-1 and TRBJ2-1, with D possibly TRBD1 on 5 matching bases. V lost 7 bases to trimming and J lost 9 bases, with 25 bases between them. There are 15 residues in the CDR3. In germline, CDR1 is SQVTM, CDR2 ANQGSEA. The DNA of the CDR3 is TGCAGCGCTTCCATTGGCAGGGCCGGGCTAGGTGAGCAGTTCTTC. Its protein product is CSASIGRAGLGEQFF.

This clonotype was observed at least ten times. CDR3 DNA sequence: TGTGCCACCAGTGACTCGGGGGGCCGGGATACGCAGTATTTT. Its protein is CATSDSGGRDTQYF. The rearrangement joins TRBV24-1 to TRBJ2-3; D may be TRBD2 (7 bases). The CDR3 is made up of 14 amino acids. Trimming took off 4 bases at V and 6 bases at J, with 13 bases between the two ends. Germline V CDR1 and CDR2: KGHDR, SFDVKD.

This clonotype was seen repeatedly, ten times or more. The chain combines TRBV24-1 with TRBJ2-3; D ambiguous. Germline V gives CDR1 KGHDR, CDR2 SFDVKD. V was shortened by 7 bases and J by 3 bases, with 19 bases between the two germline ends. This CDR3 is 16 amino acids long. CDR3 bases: TGTGCCACCAGCCAATGGGATAGGAGCGATACAGATACGCAGTATTTT. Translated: CATSQWDRSDTDTQYF.

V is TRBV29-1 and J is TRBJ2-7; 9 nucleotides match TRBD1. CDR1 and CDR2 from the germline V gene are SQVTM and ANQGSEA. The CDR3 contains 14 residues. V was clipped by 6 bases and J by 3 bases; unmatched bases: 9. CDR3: CSVNRLGQGYEQYF. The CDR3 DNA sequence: TGCAGCGTAAATCGCCTGGGACAGGGCTACGAGCAGTACTTC.

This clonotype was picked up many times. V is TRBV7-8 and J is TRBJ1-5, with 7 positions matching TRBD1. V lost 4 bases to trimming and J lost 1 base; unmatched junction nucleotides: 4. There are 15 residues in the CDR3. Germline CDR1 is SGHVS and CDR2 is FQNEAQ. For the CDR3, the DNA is TGTGCCAGCAGCTCGGGGACAGTGAGCAATCAGCCCCAGCATTTT. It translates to CASSSGTVSNQPQHF.

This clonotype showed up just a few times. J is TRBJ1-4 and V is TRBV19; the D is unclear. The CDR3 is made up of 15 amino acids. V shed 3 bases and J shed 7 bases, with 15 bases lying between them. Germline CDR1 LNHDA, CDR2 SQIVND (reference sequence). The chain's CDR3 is CASSIGRVSGEKLFF. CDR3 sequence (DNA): TGTGCCAGTAGTATCGGACGGGTCAGCGGTGAAAAACTGTTTTTT.

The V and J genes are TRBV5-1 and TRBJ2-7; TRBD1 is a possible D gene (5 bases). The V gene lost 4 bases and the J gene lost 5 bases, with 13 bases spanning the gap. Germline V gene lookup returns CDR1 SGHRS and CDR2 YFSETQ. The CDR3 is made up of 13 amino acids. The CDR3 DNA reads TGCGCCAGCAGCGAACCAGGGTCGCACGAGCAGTACTTC. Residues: CASSEPGSHEQYF.

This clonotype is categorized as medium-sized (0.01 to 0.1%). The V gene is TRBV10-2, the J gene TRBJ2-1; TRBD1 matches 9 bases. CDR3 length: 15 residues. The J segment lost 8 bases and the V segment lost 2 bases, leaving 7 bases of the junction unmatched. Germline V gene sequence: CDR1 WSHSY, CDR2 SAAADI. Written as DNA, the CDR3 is TGCGCCAGCAGTGAGGCGGGACAGGGTTATGATGAGCAGTTCTTC. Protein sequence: CASSEAGQGYDEQFF.